The clone carrying this T cell receptor (beta chain) was counted between two and nine times. Its antigen remains unknown. In TCRdb, the 5' RACE reads were re-called with MiXCR into one record per CDR3 protein. In the table there are 290,000 or so distinct CDR3 sequences, around 21% of which are singletons. V gave up 2 bases and J gave up 5 bases; unmatched junction bases: 10. Germline CDR1 and CDR2: SGHTA and FQGNSA. The CDR3 covers 16 residues. The data were taken from a study of CD8 T cells in ankylosing spondylitis. Points from the study as a whole: Blood of patients with ankylosing spondylitis appeared to be characterized by a TCR beta motif of several highly homologous variants. Some motif variants were previously reported in reactive arthritis synovial fluid and blood. Disease-linked clones reportedly concentrated significantly in matched ankylosing spondylitis synovial fluid. As for the disease-linked clones, they showed a CD8+ phenotype and occurred at relatively low frequencies in peripheral blood.

The clonotype originates from a female donor with ankylosing spondylitis or in good health (not recorded which). The chain couples TRBV7-2 to TRBJ2-5; 8 bases are a match to TRBD2. Input material: blood, either unsorted or a sorted T cell fraction (not recorded which). The CDR3 DNA follows: TGTGCCAGCAGCTTATTTTCGGGAGGGCCTTGGGAGACCCAGTACTTC. Its protein product is CASSLFSGGPWETQYF. Complete variable domain (other parts from reference TRBV7-2 and TRBJ2-5): GAGVSQSPSNKVTEKGKDVELRCDPISGHTALYWYRQSLGQGLEFLIYFQGNSAPDKSGLPSDRFSAERTGGSVSTLTIQRTQQEDSAVYLCASSLFSGGPWETQYFGPGTRLLVL.